This entry concerns a single T cell receptor (beta chain). Seattle enrolled patients during active infection and tracked them longitudinally. As processed by the authors: Amplification with reference gene primers provided the estimates of nucleated cell counts. Clones were sequenced by immunoSEQ multiplex PCR, and TCRdb holds only the in-frame ones, with some missing. The V and J calls and clone size are taken from that table; D and trimming were inferred from the DNA. The profile shows more than 200,000 clones, approximately 86% of them singletons. This specimen comes from a study of blood T cell repertoires in COVID-19. The wider study: Whether acute or convalescent, the COVID-19 samples came from the United States, Italy and Spain. PBMCs, B-cell-depleted T cells, or T cells were the source of the cDNA or gDNA that made up the material.

There are 15 residues in the CDR3. Germline CDR1 SGDLS, CDR2 YYNGEE. V lost 1 base and J lost 2; bases outside the gene matches: 3. Specimen: peripheral blood. The receptor's source is a woman aged 55-69 years with COVID-19, enrolled during active disease. This chain connects TRBV9 to TRBJ2-1, with 7 bases identical to TRBD2. This CDR3 reads CASSVRDYPYNEQFF. In nucleotides, the CDR3 is TGTGCCAGCAGCGTAAGGGACTACCCCTACAATGAGCAGTTCTTC.